The entry that follows covers one T cell receptor (beta chain) sequence. The record originates from a study of blood T cell repertoires in COVID-19. Turning to the study itself: Material from acute and convalescent COVID-19 was sourced from the United States, Italy and Spain.

Trimming shortened V by 3 bases and J by 8 bases, and 17 bases separated the two germline ends. The germline V gene has CDR1 SGHTA and CDR2 FQGNSA. This CDR3 has 15 amino acids. In the source study's methods: It was from reference gene primer amplification that nucleated cell counts were estimated. Profiling relied on immunoSEQ multiplex PCR, and the TCRdb table lists in-frame clones only, not all of them. That table gives V, J and clone size, and the DNA gave D and trimming. The table records approximately 70,000 clones, 80% of them present only once. This receptor was taken from a man aged 70 or older who had recovered from COVID-19. This rearrangement joins TRBV7-2 to TRBJ1-5, with D possibly being TRBD1 (5 bases). Sequencing was done on a sample of peripheral blood. The CDR3 sequence: CASSLVRGVAEPQHF. CDR3 DNA: TGTGCCAGCAGCTTGGTTCGGGGGGTTGCGGAGCCCCAGCATTTT.